The clone carrying this T cell receptor (beta chain) was observed a few times. Its antigen remains unknown. This record belongs to a study of T-cell memory formation after mild COVID-19. Findings and limits, study-wide: Clones shrinking between day 15 and 85 showed a balanced CD4/CD8 split, and those that grew later tilted toward CD4+.

One entry per CDR3 protein results from TCRdb running MiXCR on the 5' RACE reads. Of 450,000 or so distinct CDR3 sequences detected, approximately 23% appear once; the ten largest clones hold approximately 12%. The V gene lost 1 base and the J gene lost 5 bases, with 16 bases spanning the gap. The germline CDR1 and CDR2 sequences are SGHRS and YFSETQ. The CDR3 runs to 16 residues. This receptor was taken from an adult woman who had mild COVID-19 (a few samples of this study predate the infection). Cell type and time point are not known. The sequencing input was PBMCs or a T cell subset sorted from them (not recorded which). The V and J genes are TRBV5-1 and TRBJ2-1; the D gene is possibly TRBD2 (5 bases). CDR3 amino acids: CASSLLEVQSNNEQFF. CDR3 bases: TGCGCCAGCAGCTTGTTGGAGGTCCAGTCTAACAATGAGCAGTTCTTC.